This T cell receptor (beta chain) was sequenced for a study of a mutant IDH1 vaccine in newly diagnosed glioma (TCRdb year 2021). The study in broad terms: Of the roughly 31 treated patients, about 60% were male and approximately 40% were female, and the mean age was roughly 40 years. Before enrollment, most patients had been given radiochemotherapy with temozolomide as standard therapy, while the rest had received either radiotherapy alone or temozolomide alone. Six visits were used for peripheral blood collection: V03 (baseline), V05, V07, V10, V12 and V13. Longitudinal TCRB deep sequencing was done for some 25 treated patients, wherever samples were available for exploratory analyses.

The meaning of the sample's time point label: baseline, week 1 (first vaccination visit). The treatment or condition label, read with the paper, signifies: pre-vaccination baseline after standard-of-care therapy. The donors had newly diagnosed IDH1-mutant astrocytomas of WHO grade 3 or 4 that showed loss of nuclear ATRX. The samples were drawn from NOA16, a multicentre, single-arm, open-label phase I trial in Germany that tested a mutant IDH1 peptide vaccine in humans for the first time. Blood drawn at visit V03 was used as the baseline sample for immunogenicity testing. Genomic DNA for TCRB sequencing was extracted from EDTA blood using the DNeasy Blood and Tissue Kit. In the case of this clone: This receptor's antigen is unknown. Base quality data are lacking; no much larger clone is found one base away.

Trimmed from V: 5 bases; trimmed from J: 7 bases; junction bases lacking a gene match: 8. The CDR3 holds 16 amino acids from the cysteine to the phenylalanine. Here the CDR3 DNA is all that survives: 48 bases in frame from base 1. CDR1 and CDR2 (SGHNT, YENEEA) derive from the germline V gene. What the work shows at the level of the full study, not this receptor alone: According to the authors, sample limitations meant that analyses of patient blood samples could not be reproduced. Pseudoprogression appeared unrelated to alterations in the top peripheral T cell clonotypes detected by TCRB sequencing. Immune responses induced by the vaccine were seen in around 94% of patients across multiple MHC alleles. PBMC samples for TCRB deep sequencing were selected based on availability.

Receptors were amplified or captured by the immunoSEQ multiplex PCR assay. Following the manufacturer's protocol, the hsTCRB Kit was used to amplify rearranged TCR beta chain sequences. TCRB libraries were sequenced on an Illumina MiSeq. Per the authors' processing: The proprietary platform of the kit vendor was used for demultiplexing, trimming and gene mapping. The clones in this table, taken by TCRdb from immuneACCESS, are in-frame only. Not every clone is retained; where verified, under half of the shortfall comes from an unresolved V gene, and the cause of the rest is unknown. That table supplies the V and J calls and clone size; D and trimming were determined from the DNA. The sample table shows about 25,000 clones, and around 93% are seen once. The ten largest clones take up roughly 1.3% of the sample.

This receptor was identified in a man in his forties or fifties with glioma. The chain is assembled from TRBV11-3 and TRBJ2-5, with TRBD2 identical over 15 junction bases. Sequencing was performed on PBMCs, taken from a glioma patient treated with radiotherapy, temozolomide or both. The DNA sequence follows: TGTGCCAGCAGCCCCCGGACTAGCGGGGGGGCAGGGACCCAGTACTTC. It encodes CASSPRTSGGAGTQYF. Reference TRBV11-3 and TRBJ2-5 proteins supply the regions before and after the CDR3; the full variable domain is: EAGVVQSPRYKIIEKKQPVAFWCNPISGHNTLYWYLQNLGQGPELLIRYENEEAVDDSQLPKDRFSAERLKGVDSTLKIQPAELGDSAVYLCASSPRTSGGAGTQYFGPGTRLLVL.